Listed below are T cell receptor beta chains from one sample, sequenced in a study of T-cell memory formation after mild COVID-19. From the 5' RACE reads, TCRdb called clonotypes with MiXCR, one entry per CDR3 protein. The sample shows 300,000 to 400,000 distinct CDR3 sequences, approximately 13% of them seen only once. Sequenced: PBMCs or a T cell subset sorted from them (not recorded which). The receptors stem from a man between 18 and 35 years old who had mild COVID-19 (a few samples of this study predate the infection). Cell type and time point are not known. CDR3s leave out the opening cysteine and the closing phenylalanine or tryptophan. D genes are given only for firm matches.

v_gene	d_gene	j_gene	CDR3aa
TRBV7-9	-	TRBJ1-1	ASSRSGALNTEAF
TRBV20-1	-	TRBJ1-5	SARDPARGASNQPQH
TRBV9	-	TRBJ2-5	ASSVDVVWETQY
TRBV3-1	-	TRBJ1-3	ASSQRVLGGSGNTIY
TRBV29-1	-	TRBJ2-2	SVGRGDSGELF
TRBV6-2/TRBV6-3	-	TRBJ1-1	ASRDPNLNTEAF
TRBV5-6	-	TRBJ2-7	ASSLVYPSNEQY
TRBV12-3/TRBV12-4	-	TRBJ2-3	ASSLVVDTQY
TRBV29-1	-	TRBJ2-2	SAPRQNGGGELF
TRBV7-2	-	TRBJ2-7	ASSPRDGSGYEQY
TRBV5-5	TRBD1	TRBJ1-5	ASRGQGSNQPQH
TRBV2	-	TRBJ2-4	ASTPNSGDSVQY
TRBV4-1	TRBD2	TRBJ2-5	ASSQAGGRGVETQY
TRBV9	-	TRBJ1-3	ASNSENSGNTIY
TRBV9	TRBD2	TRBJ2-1	ASTTSGGLDEQF
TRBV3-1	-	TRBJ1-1	ASSQDGRIEAF
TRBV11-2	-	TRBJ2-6	ATGTASGGANVLT
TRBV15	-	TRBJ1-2	ATSRDNEDPKGYT
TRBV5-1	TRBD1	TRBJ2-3	ASSSTGGEEDTQY
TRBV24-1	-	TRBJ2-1	ATSGRGSSYNEQF
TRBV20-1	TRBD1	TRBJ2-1	SAWDRDRGEQF
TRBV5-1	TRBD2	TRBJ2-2	ASTMEARGGSGELF
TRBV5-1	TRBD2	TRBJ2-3	ASSLAGGAGVTTDTQY
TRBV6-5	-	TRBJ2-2	ASSSQQDGNTGELF
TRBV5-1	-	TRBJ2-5	ASSYDSIQETQY
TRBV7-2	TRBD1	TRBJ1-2	ASSSPRDSYGYT
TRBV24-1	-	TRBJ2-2	ATSDPSGSGELF
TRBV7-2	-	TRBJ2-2	ASSLVRSGAGELF
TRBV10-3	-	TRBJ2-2	AISERGTALNTGELF
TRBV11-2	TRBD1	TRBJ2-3	ASSSAGTDYSTDTQY
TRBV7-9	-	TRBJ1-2	ASTDGDGTNYGYT
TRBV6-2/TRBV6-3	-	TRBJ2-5	ASSYDYPRTQY
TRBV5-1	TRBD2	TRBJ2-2	ASSFGLAGRAGELF
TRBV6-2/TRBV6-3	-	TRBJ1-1	ASSYFRLLNTEAF
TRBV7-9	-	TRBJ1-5	ASSLVAAGYEVLQH
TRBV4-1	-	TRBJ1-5	ASSQDLRQRQPQH
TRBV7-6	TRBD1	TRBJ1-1	ASSGGQGPSVEAF
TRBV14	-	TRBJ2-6	ASSQDWQPGANVLT
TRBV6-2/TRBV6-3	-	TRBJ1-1	ASSVGQPGWNTEAF
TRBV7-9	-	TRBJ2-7	ASSLASHEQY